The TCR beta chain described here comes from a study of shared clonotypes between healthy human individuals. General study findings and limits: The four-donor shared clonotypes exceeded non-shared clonotypes in generation probability, with non-shared ones scoring lower. It was only blood that was sampled, and tissue repertoires likely differ.

There were only Caucasian adults among the donors, and all lived in Nashville, Tennessee. As regards this clone: Its antigen is not identified.

The germline CDR1 and CDR2 sequences are SGHTA and FQGTGA. Trimming removed 5 bases at V and 0 bases at J, with 11 bases between. The CDR3 has 16 amino acids. Produced via immunoSEQ multiplex PCR; TCRdb's table is partial and in-frame only. The data hold about 2.3 million clones, with just over 90% observed a single time. The chain links TRBV7-3 to TRBJ2-6, with D maybe TRBD2 (7 bases). The source is a man aged 18 to 30 in good health. Some clones in this sample may be carry-over from other donors' samples. The sample comprised naive CD4+ T cells from PBMCs. Regarding subset: CD45RA+ positively selected. The CDR3 is CASSPGGHSGANVLTF. CDR3 sequence (DNA): TGTGCCAGCAGCCCGGGGGGCCACTCTGGGGCCAACGTCCTGACTTTC. The whole variable domain, remainder taken from reference TRBV7-3 and TRBJ2-6, is GAGVSQTPSNKVTEKGKYVELRCDPISGHTALYWYRQSLGQGPEFLIYFQGTGAADDSGLPNDRFFAVRPEGSVSTLKIQRTERGDSAVYLCASSPGGHSGANVLTFGAGSRLTVL.